Listed below are T cell receptor beta chains from one sample, sequenced in a study of beta chain features in type 1 diabetes. The assay was immunoSEQ multiplex PCR, and TCRdb's table has in-frame clones only and misses some. The data contain 150,000 to 200,000 clones, around 63% of them singletons. The sequencing sample was made of naive CD4+ T cells from blood. These receptors were collected from a man aged 30 to 45 with type 1 diabetes. Both conserved end residues are part of each CDR3. Fields, in order: clone size, V gene, D gene, J gene, CDR3 DNA, CDR3 protein. A D gene is named only where the DNA matches it firmly. Clone size is not always given. Where it is, it says once, few, many or a class for expanded clones.

>few|TRBV5-1|-|TRBJ1-1
TGCGCCAGCAGCTTGGACAGTGAAGCTTTCTTT
CASSLDSEAFF
>few|TRBV30|-|TRBJ1-1
TGTGCCTGGAGCGGACTCGGACGGGTCTCTGAAGCTTTCTTT
CAWSGLGRVSEAFF
>few|TRBV29-1|-|TRBJ1-1
TGCAGCGCCCTTCCGGATATGAACACTGAAGCTTTCTTT
CSALPDMNTEAFF
>-|TRBV28|TRBD2|TRBJ2-1
TGTGCCAGCAGTTTATCGTGGCTAGCGGGATACAATGAGCAGTTCTTC
CASSLSWLAGYNEQFF
>few|TRBV29-1|-|TRBJ2-2
TGCAGCGTTCCGTCGTGGGTGCACACCGGGGAGCTGTTTTTT
CSVPSWVHTGELFF
>-|TRBV7-9|-|TRBJ1-3
TGTGCCAGCAGCCCGCGGTTCACCAACTCTGGAAACACCATATATTTT
CASSPRFTNSGNTIYF
>-|TRBV7-9|-|TRBJ2-7
TGTGCCAGCAGCTTAGTGACAGTCTACGAGCAGTACTTC
CASSLVTVYEQYF
>few|TRBV19|-|TRBJ2-1
TGTGCCAGTAGTAAAACAGGAGCCTACAATGAGCAGTTCTTC
CASSKTGAYNEQFF
>-|TRBV30|-|TRBJ2-7
TGTGCCTGGAGTGTGTTAGGTACCTCCTACGAGCGGCAGTACTTC
CAWSVLGTSYERQYF
>few|TRBV30|-|TRBJ2-3
TGTGCCTACGAGGGACACTTCACAGATACGCAGTATTTT
CAYEGHFTDTQYF
>few|TRBV10-3|-|TRBJ1-5
TGTGCCATCAGTGAGGGCAATCAGCCCCAGCATTTT
CAISEGNQPQHF
>-|TRBV9|-|TRBJ2-7
TGTGCCAGCAGCGTAGATTTGCCCGCCCAGGGGTACGAGCAGTACTTC
CASSVDLPAQGYEQYF
>few|TRBV5-1|-|TRBJ2-1
TGCGCCAGCAGCTTGGAAAGTGAGCAGTTCTTC
CASSLESEQFF
>few|TRBV23-1|-|TRBJ1-2
TGCGCCAGCAGTCAATCTACCCTGTATGGCTACACCTTC
CASSQSTLYGYTF
>-|TRBV6-5|-|TRBJ2-4
TGTGCCAGCAGGAACAGGAAAAACATTCAGTACTTC
CASRNRKNIQYF